This T cell receptor (beta chain) was found in a study of T cell responses to AZD1222 COVID-19 vaccine (dated by TCRdb to the early 2020s). General notes on the study: TCR sequencing covered over 230 trial participants: 200 to 220 given two doses of AZD1222 and 26 given two doses of MenACWY control vaccine. Enrollment into the trials was organized by age into subgroups of 18-55, 56-69 and 70-plus years, and those subgroups contained approximately 150, 30 and 60 TCR-sequenced participants, respectively.

On this clone itself: Which antigen it targets is not known. The input lacks base qualities; no much larger clone sits a single base away.

The CDR3 regions of human TCRbeta chains were analyzed by immunosequencing. Per the authors' processing: TCRs in the repertoires were compared against a reference library of SARS-CoV-2-specific TCRs that had been generated with the MIRA antigen-specificity platform. Breadth was defined as the fraction of unique TCRs that were SARS-CoV-2-associated, and depth was defined as the fraction of total T cells that were SARS-CoV-2-associated. Using the MIRA data, every spike-specific TCR was mapped to the spike region that the TCR reacted to and assigned to either a CD4 or a CD8 class. Log10-transformed breadth and depth values were compared by one-way ANOVA with Sidak's multiple comparisons tests. TCRdb re-hosts the immuneACCESS table, in-frame sequences only. Its copies lack some clones; in the studies checked, an unresolved V gene accounts for under half of them, and the cause for the rest is not known. V, J and clone size were drawn from that table, and D and trimming were deduced from the DNA. The sample table contains 150,000 to 200,000 clones; only one count was recorded for roughly 88% of them. The ten most abundant clones make up approximately 5.9% of the sample.

Overall results and qualifications from the work: CD4 TCRs associated with the vaccine covered the entire spike protein, and the dominant responses were in regions 160-218 and 743-854. Reportedly, close to half of the unique spike-specific TCRs recognized epitopes lying outside the regions that are mutated in the B.1.351 and B.1.1.7 variants. In the small 56-69-year group, the increase in depth fell short of significance, most likely because of low power. Participants were mostly white British, with more females than males. The authors suggested clonal diversity may have been underestimated. After two AZD1222 doses, spike-specific TCR breadth and depth were significantly higher than at day 0 and than in MenACWY recipients. Conclusions about previously exposed vaccinees are limited, since just six or seven AZD1222 recipients were seropositive for SARS-CoV-2 at baseline. Because no day 14 peak-response samples were available, repertoires were characterized only after the peak T cell response.

This sample's time point label indicates: about 28 days (+/-7) after the second vaccine dose. AZD1222 recipients with second doses at about 4 weeks or about 12 weeks were pooled, because spike-specific TCR depth and breadth did not differ between schedules. Samples from vaccinated people were obtained from the UK trials COV001 and COV002, which included a single-blind randomized controlled phase 2/3 trial of AZD1222 (ChAdOx1 nCoV-19) in healthy adults. For TCRbeta chain sequencing, PBMC samples from trial participants were taken at day 0 and at day 28 after the second dose. Spanning cysteine to phenylalanine, the CDR3 consists of 18 amino acids. The DNA shown is the 54-base CDR3, in frame from base 1. Germline trimming: 4 bases from V, 2 bases from J; junction bases outside gene matches: 7. Via the germline V gene, CDR1 is LGHNA and CDR2 YSLEER.

The V and J genes are TRBV4-3 and TRBJ2-1, with 14 bases matching TRBD2. The material sequenced was peripheral blood, taken 28 days after the second AZD1222 dose. The receptor was isolated from an adult who received the AZD1222 COVID-19 vaccine. The DNA sequence is TGCGCCAGCAGCCCAAGACTAGCGGGAGGGCCCCCCTACAATGAGCAGTTCTTC. Its amino acids are CASSPRLAGGPPYNEQFF.